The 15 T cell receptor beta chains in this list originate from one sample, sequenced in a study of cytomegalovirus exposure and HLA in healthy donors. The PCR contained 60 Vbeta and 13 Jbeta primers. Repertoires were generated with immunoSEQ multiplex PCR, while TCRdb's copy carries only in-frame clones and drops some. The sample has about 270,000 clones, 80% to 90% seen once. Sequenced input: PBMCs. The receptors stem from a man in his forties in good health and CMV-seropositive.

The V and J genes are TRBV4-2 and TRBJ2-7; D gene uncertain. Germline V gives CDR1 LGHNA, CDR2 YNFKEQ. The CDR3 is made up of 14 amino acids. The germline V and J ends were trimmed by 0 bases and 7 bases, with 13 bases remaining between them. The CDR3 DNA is TGTGCCAGCAGCCAAGATCTTGTAATATCGGAGCAGTACTTC. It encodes CASSQDLVISEQYF.

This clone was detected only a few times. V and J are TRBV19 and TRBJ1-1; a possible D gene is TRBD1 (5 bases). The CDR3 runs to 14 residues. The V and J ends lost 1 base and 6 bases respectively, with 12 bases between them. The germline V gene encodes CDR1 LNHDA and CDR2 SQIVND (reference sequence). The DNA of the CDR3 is TGTGCCAGTAGTATAGTGGTATGGGGGGCTGAAGCTTTCTTT. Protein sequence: CASSIVVWGAEAFF.

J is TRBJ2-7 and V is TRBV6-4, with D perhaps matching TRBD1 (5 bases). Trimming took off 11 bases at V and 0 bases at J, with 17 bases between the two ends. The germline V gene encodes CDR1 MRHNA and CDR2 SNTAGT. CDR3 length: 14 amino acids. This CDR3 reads CAGVGHSSSYEQYF. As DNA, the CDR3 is TGTGCCGGTGTCGGACACTCGAGCTCCTACGAGCAGTACTTC.

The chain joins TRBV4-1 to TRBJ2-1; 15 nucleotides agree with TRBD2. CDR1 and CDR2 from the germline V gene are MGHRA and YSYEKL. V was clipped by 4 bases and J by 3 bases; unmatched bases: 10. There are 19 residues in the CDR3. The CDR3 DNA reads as TGCGCCAGCAGCCCCCTGGGGACTAGCGGGAGGATATTCTACAATGAGCAGTTCTTC. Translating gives CASSPLGTSGRIFYNEQFF.

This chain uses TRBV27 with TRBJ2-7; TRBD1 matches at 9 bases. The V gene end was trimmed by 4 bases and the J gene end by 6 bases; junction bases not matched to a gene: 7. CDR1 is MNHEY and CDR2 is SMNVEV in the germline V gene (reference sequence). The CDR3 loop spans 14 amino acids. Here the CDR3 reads CASSSRDRVGEQYF. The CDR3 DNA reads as TGTGCCAGCAGTTCGCGGGACAGGGTGGGCGAGCAGTACTTC.

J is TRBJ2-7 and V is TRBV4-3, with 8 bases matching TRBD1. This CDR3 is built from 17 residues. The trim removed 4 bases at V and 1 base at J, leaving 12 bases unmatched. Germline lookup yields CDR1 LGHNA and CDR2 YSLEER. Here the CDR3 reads CASSPRATRQGSYEQYF. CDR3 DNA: TGCGCCAGCAGCCCTAGGGCCACGAGACAGGGGTCCTACGAGCAGTACTTC.

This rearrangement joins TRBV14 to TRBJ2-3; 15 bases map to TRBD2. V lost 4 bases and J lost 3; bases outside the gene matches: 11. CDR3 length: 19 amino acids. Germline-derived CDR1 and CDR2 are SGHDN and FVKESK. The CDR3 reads CASSRAPRTSGRATDTQYF. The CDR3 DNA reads TGTGCCAGCAGCCGCGCCCCCCGGACTAGCGGGAGGGCAACAGATACGCAGTATTTT.

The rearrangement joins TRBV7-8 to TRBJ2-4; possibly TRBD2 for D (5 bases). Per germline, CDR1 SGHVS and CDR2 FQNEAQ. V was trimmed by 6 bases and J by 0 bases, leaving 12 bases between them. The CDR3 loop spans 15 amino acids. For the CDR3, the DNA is TGTGCCAGCAGTTCCGGACTGTTAGCCAAAAACATTCAGTACTTC. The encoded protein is CASSSGLLAKNIQYF.

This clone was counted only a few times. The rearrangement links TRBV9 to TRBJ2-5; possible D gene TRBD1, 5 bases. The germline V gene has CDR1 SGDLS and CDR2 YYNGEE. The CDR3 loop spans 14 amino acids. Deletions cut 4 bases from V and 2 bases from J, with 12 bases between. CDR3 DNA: TGTGCCAGCAGCCCTTCGCAGGGACAAGAGACCCAGTACTTC. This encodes CASSPSQGQETQYF.

The DNA for the CDR3 is TGTGCCGGTCGACTAGCGGGACAGTACAATGAGCAGTTCTTC. This gives the protein CAGRLAGQYNEQFF. The rearrangement uses TRBV2 and TRBJ2-1, with 11 bases lining up with TRBD2. The CDR3 contains 14 residues. V was pared by 11 bases and J by 4 bases, with 7 bases of the junction left unmatched. The V gene's germline CDR1 is SNHLY and CDR2 FYNNEI.

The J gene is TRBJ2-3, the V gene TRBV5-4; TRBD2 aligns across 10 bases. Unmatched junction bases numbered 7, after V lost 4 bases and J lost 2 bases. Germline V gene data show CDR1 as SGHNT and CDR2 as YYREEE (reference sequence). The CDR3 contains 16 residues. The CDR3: CASSTSGLANTDTQYF. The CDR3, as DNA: TGTGCCAGCAGCACGTCGGGACTAGCGAACACAGATACGCAGTATTTT.

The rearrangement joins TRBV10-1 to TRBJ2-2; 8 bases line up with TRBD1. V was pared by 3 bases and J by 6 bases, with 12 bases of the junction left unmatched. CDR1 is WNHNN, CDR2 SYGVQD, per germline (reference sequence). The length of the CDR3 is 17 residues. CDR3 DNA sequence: TGCGCCAGCAGTGAAAGGGCGAGTCAGGGGGCCTCCGGGGAGCTGTTTTTT. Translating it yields CASSERASQGASGELFF.

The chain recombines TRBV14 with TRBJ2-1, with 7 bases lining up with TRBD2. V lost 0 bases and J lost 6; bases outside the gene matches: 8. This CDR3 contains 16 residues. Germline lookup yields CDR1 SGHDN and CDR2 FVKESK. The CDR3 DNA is TGTGCCAGCAGCCAAGAGGAGTTACTAGCGCGCAATGAGCAGTTCTTC. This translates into CASSQEELLARNEQFF.

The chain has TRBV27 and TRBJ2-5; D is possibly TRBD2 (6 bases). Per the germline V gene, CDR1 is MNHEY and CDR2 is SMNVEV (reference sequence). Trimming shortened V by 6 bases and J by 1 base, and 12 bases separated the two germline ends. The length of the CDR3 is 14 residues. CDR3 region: CASSLGTFQETQYF. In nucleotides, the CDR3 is TGTGCCAGCAGCCTCGGGACTTTCCAAGAGACCCAGTACTTC.

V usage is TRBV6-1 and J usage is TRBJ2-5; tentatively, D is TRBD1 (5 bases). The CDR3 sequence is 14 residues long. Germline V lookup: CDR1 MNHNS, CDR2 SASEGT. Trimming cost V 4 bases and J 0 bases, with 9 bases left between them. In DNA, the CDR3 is TGTGCCAGCAGTGGGCAGGGCTACCAAGAGACCCAGTACTTC. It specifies CASSGQGYQETQYF.